This is a list of T cell receptor beta chains from one sample in a study of shared clonotypes between healthy human individuals. Profiling relied on immunoSEQ multiplex PCR, and the TCRdb table lists in-frame clones only, not all of them. The sample yields 2 million to 2.5 million clones, approximately 95% seen once. The sequencing sample was made of naive CD4+ T cells from PBMCs. These receptors came from a man aged 18 to 29 in good health. Some clones in this sample may be carry-over from other donors' samples. The CDR3 runs from the conserved cysteine through the conserved F or W. Fields, in order: clone size, J gene, V gene, D gene, CDR3 protein, CDR3 DNA. A D gene is named only where the DNA matches it firmly. Only part of the rows carry a size: once, few, many, or a class if the clone is expanded.

abundance: .; j_gene: TRBJ1-2; v_gene: TRBV19; d_gene: TRBD1; CDR3aa: CASSISGQGLGYTF; CDR3nt: TGTGCCAGTAGTATAAGCGGACAGGGCCTCGGCTACACCTTC
abundance: .; j_gene: TRBJ2-7; v_gene: TRBV7-8; d_gene: .; CDR3aa: CASSSPTDSYEQYF; CDR3nt: TGTGCCAGCAGCTCCCCCACAGACTCCTACGAGCAGTACTTC
abundance: .; j_gene: TRBJ1-2; v_gene: TRBV6-5; d_gene: TRBD1; CDR3aa: CASSLQGAGGYTF; CDR3nt: TGTGCCAGCAGTTTACAGGGGGCCGGTGGCTACACCTTC
abundance: .; j_gene: TRBJ1-4; v_gene: TRBV5-1; d_gene: TRBD1; CDR3aa: CASSLVGQGNEKLFF; CDR3nt: TGCGCCAGCAGCTTGGTTGGACAGGGTAATGAAAAACTGTTTTTT
abundance: .; j_gene: TRBJ2-3; v_gene: TRBV5-1; d_gene: TRBD2; CDR3aa: CASSKGIAGPTDTQYF; CDR3nt: TGCGCCAGCAGCAAGGGAATAGCGGGGCCTACAGATACGCAGTATTTT
abundance: .; j_gene: TRBJ2-5; v_gene: TRBV5-1; d_gene: TRBD2; CDR3aa: CASSLAGLAGGENQETQYF; CDR3nt: TGCGCCAGCAGCTTGGCTGGTCTAGCGGGAGGTGAAAACCAAGAGACCCAGTACTTC
abundance: .; j_gene: TRBJ2-1; v_gene: TRBV6-4; d_gene: .; CDR3aa: CASSDSGQGGYNEQFF; CDR3nt: TGTGCCAGCAGTGACTCTGGGCAGGGGGGGTACAATGAGCAGTTCTTC
abundance: .; j_gene: TRBJ1-3; v_gene: TRBV2; d_gene: TRBD1; CDR3aa: CASTPQGGSGNTIYF; CDR3nt: TGTGCCAGCACCCCCCAGGGGGGCTCTGGAAACACCATATATTTT
abundance: once; j_gene: TRBJ2-3; v_gene: TRBV5-4; d_gene: TRBD1; CDR3aa: CASSPRGTGFTDTQYF; CDR3nt: TGTGCCAGCAGCCCACGCGGGACAGGCTTCACAGATACGCAGTATTTT
abundance: .; j_gene: TRBJ1-3; v_gene: TRBV7-2; d_gene: .; CDR3aa: CASRPRGSAGNTIYF; CDR3nt: TGTGCCAGCAGGCCTAGGGGGTCGGCTGGAAACACCATATATTTT
abundance: .; j_gene: TRBJ2-5; v_gene: TRBV28; d_gene: .; CDR3aa: CASSPPAAHGETQYF; CDR3nt: TGTGCCAGCAGTCCCCCGGCAGCACACGGGGAGACCCAGTACTTC
abundance: .; j_gene: TRBJ2-2; v_gene: TRBV2; d_gene: .; CDR3aa: CASSAVTTNTGELFF; CDR3nt: TGTGCCAGCAGTGCAGTCACCACGAACACCGGGGAGCTGTTTTTT
abundance: .; j_gene: TRBJ2-1; v_gene: TRBV7-8; d_gene: .; CDR3aa: CASSLGASSYNEQFF; CDR3nt: TGTGCCAGCAGCTTAGGCGCGAGCTCCTACAATGAGCAGTTCTTC
abundance: .; j_gene: TRBJ2-1; v_gene: TRBV7-6; d_gene: TRBD2; CDR3aa: CASSPGTSGINEQFF; CDR3nt: TGTGCCAGCAGCCCCGGGACTAGCGGGATCAATGAGCAGTTCTTC
abundance: .; j_gene: TRBJ2-1; v_gene: TRBV18; d_gene: .; CDR3aa: CASSPPSAAIYNEQFF; CDR3nt: TGTGCCAGCTCACCACCCTCAGCGGCTATATACAATGAGCAGTTCTTC
abundance: .; j_gene: TRBJ1-2; v_gene: TRBV7-8; d_gene: TRBD1; CDR3aa: CASSPRRDRGSHGYTF; CDR3nt: TGTGCCAGCAGCCCTAGGCGGGACAGGGGATCTCATGGCTACACCTTC
abundance: .; j_gene: TRBJ2-5; v_gene: TRBV6-6; d_gene: TRBD2; CDR3aa: CASTLAGGPQETQYF; CDR3nt: TGTGCCAGCACGCTAGCGGGAGGGCCTCAAGAGACCCAGTACTTC
abundance: once; j_gene: TRBJ1-1; v_gene: TRBV28; d_gene: TRBD1; CDR3aa: CASSFGQGAWNTEAFF; CDR3nt: TGTGCCAGCAGTTTTGGGCAGGGGGCCTGGAACACTGAAGCTTTCTTT
abundance: .; j_gene: TRBJ1-3; v_gene: TRBV7-2; d_gene: .; CDR3aa: CASSFGISGNTIYF; CDR3nt: TGTGCCAGCAGCTTCGGTATCTCTGGAAACACCATATATTTT
abundance: once; j_gene: TRBJ2-2; v_gene: TRBV7-9; d_gene: TRBD2; CDR3aa: CASSLGTSAWMGELFF; CDR3nt: TGTGCCAGCAGTTTGGGGACTAGCGCCTGGATGGGGGAGCTGTTTTTT
abundance: .; j_gene: TRBJ2-3; v_gene: TRBV19; d_gene: .; CDR3aa: CASSAAGLTDTQYF; CDR3nt: TGTGCCAGTAGTGCAGCGGGCCTCACAGATACGCAGTATTTT
abundance: .; j_gene: TRBJ1-5; v_gene: TRBV5-1; d_gene: TRBD1; CDR3aa: CASSSGTGDQYQPQHF; CDR3nt: TGCGCCAGCAGCTCTGGGACAGGGGATCAATATCAGCCCCAGCATTTT
abundance: .; j_gene: TRBJ2-7; v_gene: TRBV7-2; d_gene: .; CDR3aa: CASSLAQVSLGQYF; CDR3nt: TGTGCCAGCAGTTTGGCTCAGGTTTCCTTAGGACAGTACTTC
abundance: .; j_gene: TRBJ2-5; v_gene: TRBV7-2; d_gene: TRBD2; CDR3aa: CASSLGSGREETQYF; CDR3nt: TGTGCCAGCAGCTTGGGTAGCGGGAGGGAAGAGACCCAGTACTTC
abundance: .; j_gene: TRBJ1-3; v_gene: TRBV5-1; d_gene: .; CDR3aa: CASTLGGSNSGNTIYF; CDR3nt: TGCGCCAGCACCCTGGGCGGATCAAACTCTGGAAACACCATATATTTT
abundance: .; j_gene: TRBJ2-3; v_gene: TRBV5-4; d_gene: TRBD2; CDR3aa: CATAGQRGLAAPNTQYF; CDR3nt: TGTGCCACCGCCGGGCAGAGAGGACTAGCGGCCCCGAATACGCAGTATTTT
abundance: .; j_gene: TRBJ1-1; v_gene: TRBV10-1; d_gene: .; CDR3aa: CASSGPGGRAFF; CDR3nt: TGCGCCAGCAGTGGTCCCGGGGGGCGAGCTTTCTTT
abundance: .; j_gene: TRBJ2-5; v_gene: TRBV2; d_gene: .; CDR3aa: CASSIQQGQYF; CDR3nt: TGTGCCAGCAGTATACAACAGGGCCAGTACTTC
abundance: .; j_gene: TRBJ2-7; v_gene: TRBV13; d_gene: TRBD1; CDR3aa: CASSPAGQGVYEQYF; CDR3nt: TGTGCCAGCAGCCCGGCAGGACAGGGGGTCTACGAGCAGTACTTC
abundance: .; j_gene: TRBJ1-1; v_gene: TRBV7-2; d_gene: .; CDR3aa: CASSLISKAFF; CDR3nt: TGTGCCAGCAGCTTAATTTCTAAGGCTTTCTTT
abundance: .; j_gene: TRBJ1-2; v_gene: TRBV18; d_gene: .; CDR3aa: CASSSRGGEGYTF; CDR3nt: TGTGCCAGCTCAAGTAGGGGAGGAGAAGGCTACACCTTC
abundance: .; j_gene: TRBJ1-5; v_gene: TRBV6-6; d_gene: .; CDR3aa: CASSYRQPRNQPQHF; CDR3nt: TGTGCCAGCAGTTACAGGCAGCCCCGCAATCAGCCCCAGCATTTT
abundance: once; j_gene: TRBJ2-1; v_gene: TRBV9; d_gene: TRBD2; CDR3aa: CASSPGLAGGSEQFF; CDR3nt: TGTGCCAGCAGCCCGGGACTAGCGGGAGGGTCTGAGCAGTTCTTC